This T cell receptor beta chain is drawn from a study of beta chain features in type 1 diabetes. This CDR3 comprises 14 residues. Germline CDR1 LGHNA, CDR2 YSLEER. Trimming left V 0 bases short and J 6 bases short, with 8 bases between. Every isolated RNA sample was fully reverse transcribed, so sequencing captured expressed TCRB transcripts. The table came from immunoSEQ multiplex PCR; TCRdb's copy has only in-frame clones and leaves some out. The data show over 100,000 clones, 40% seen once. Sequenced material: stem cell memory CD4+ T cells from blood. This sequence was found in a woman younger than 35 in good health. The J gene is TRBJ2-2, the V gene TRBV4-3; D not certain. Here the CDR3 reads CASSQDSRAGELFF. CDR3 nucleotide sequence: TGCGCCAGCAGCCAAGACTCGAGAGCCGGGGAGCTGTTTTTT.